This T cell receptor (beta chain) originates from a study of early T cells in non-severe SARS-CoV-2 infection. Study information: Sequencing of bulk RNA from unsorted whole blood was done, without chain pairing.

CDR1 and CDR2 from the germline V gene are MNHEY and SMNVEV (reference sequence). The CDR3 contains 13 residues. V lost 5 bases to trimming and J lost 4 bases, with 8 bases between them. A single record per CDR3 protein comes from TCRdb applying MiXCR to the 5' RACE reads. The data show around 80,000 distinct CDR3 sequences, 8.5% to 12% seen once. The sequences come from whole blood, collected at baseline. The sequence was obtained from an adult who was a healthcare worker with PCR-confirmed SARS-CoV-2 infection or an uninfected control (not recorded which). The chain is built from TRBV27 and TRBJ2-2; the D is unclear. Here the CDR3 DNA reads TGTGCCAGCAGTCATCAATTCACCGGGGAGCTGTTTTTT. Protein: CASSHQFTGELFF.